This TCR beta chain originates from a study of blood T cell repertoires in COVID-19. At the level of the study: Nucleic acid was either cDNA or gDNA, and it came from T cells, B-cell-depleted T cells, or PBMCs.

Per the germline V gene, CDR1 is LNHDA and CDR2 is SQIVND (reference sequence). Trimming removed 3 bases from V and 6 bases from J, with 15 bases in between. This CDR3 has 15 amino acids. Authors' analysis steps: Reference gene primer amplification gave estimated nucleated cell counts. The method was immunoSEQ multiplex PCR; TCRdb's version includes in-frame clones alone and lacks a portion of them. V and J calls plus clone size are reproduced from that table; the DNA served to infer D and trimming. Among about 87,000 clones listed, approximately 71% were seen once. The rearrangement joins TRBV19 to TRBJ2-1, with D possibly TRBD1 on 6 matching bases. Sequencing was carried out using peripheral blood. This TCR was sampled from a woman aged 45-60 years with acute or convalescent COVID-19. CDR3 bases: TGTGCCAGTAGTATTATGGGGGCAGGAGGCAATGAGCAGTTCTTC. Protein sequence: CASSIMGAGGNEQFF.